This entry lists 10 T cell receptor beta chains sequenced from one sample in a study of blood T cell repertoires in COVID-19. Data came from immunoSEQ multiplex PCR; TCRdb stores just in-frame clones and leaves some out. The repertoire holds about 240,000 clones, with around 86% as singletons. What was sequenced was peripheral blood. All receptors come from a woman aged 45 to 65 with COVID-19, enrolled during active disease.

The gene calls are TRBV11-2 and TRBJ2-4, with D tentatively TRBD2 (6 bases). Germline CDR1 SGHAT, CDR2 FQNNGV. Trimming removed 5 bases at V and 4 bases at J, with 24 bases between. This CDR3 has 18 residues. CDR3 protein: CASSSIRTTPKVKNIQYF. CDR3 DNA: TGTGCCAGCAGCAGTATACGGACTACCCCGAAGGTTAAAAACATTCAGTACTTC.

The chain carries TRBV19 and TRBJ1-2, with TRBD1 matching 9 bases. Germline loops: CDR1 LNHDA, CDR2 SQIVND (reference sequence). The CDR3 contains 15 residues. J lost 2 bases, V lost 5 bases, and 6 bases had no gene match. The CDR3 loop is CASSARTGANYGYTF. CDR3 DNA: TGTGCCAGTAGTGCTCGGACAGGGGCGAACTATGGCTACACCTTC. The full variable domain, in which reference TRBV19 and TRBJ1-2 provide the parts outside the CDR3, is DGGITQSPKYLFRKEGQNVTLSCEQNLNHDAMYWYRQDPGQGLRLIYYSQIVNDFQKGDIAEGYSVSREKKESFPLTVTSAQKNPTAFYLCASSARTGANYGYTFGSGTRLTVV.

V usage is TRBV4-2 and J usage is TRBJ1-5; D gene uncertain. The germline V gene encodes CDR1 LGHNA and CDR2 YNFKEQ. V dropped 3 bases and J dropped 7 bases, with 10 bases sitting between them. CDR3 length: 13 amino acids. The CDR3 loop is CASSQEGGQPQHF. CDR3 coding DNA: TGTGCCAGCAGCCAGGAAGGAGGGCAGCCCCAGCATTTT.

V gene TRBV4-1 combines with J gene TRBJ2-3; tentatively, D is TRBD2 (5 bases). V lost 0 bases and J 0 bases, leaving 13 bases between the germline ends. There are 17 residues in the CDR3. CDR1 and CDR2 (germline): MGHRA, YSYEKL. In DNA form, the CDR3 reads TGCGCCAGCAGCCAAGATGGGAGCGGATCTAGCACAGATACGCAGTATTTT. Protein product: CASSQDGSGSSTDTQYF.

The rearrangement links TRBV11-2 to TRBJ1-6; 8 positions agree with TRBD1. The germline V gene encodes CDR1 SGHAT and CDR2 FQNNGV. V lost 3 bases and J lost 8; bases outside the gene matches: 9. The CDR3 runs to 16 residues. CDR3 in amino acids: CASSFVSGQADSPLHF. CDR3 nucleotides: TGTGCCAGCAGCTTTGTGTCGGGACAGGCCGATTCACCCCTCCACTTT.

The rearrangement links TRBV6-5 to TRBJ1-1; 10 positions agree with TRBD1. CDR3 length: 14 amino acids. Germline CDR1 and CDR2: MNHEY and SVGAGI. Trimming removed 7 bases from V and 4 bases from J; junction bases left unmatched: 6. The CDR3 DNA reads as TGTGCCAGCACCCGGACAGGGGGGGGCACTGAAGCTTTCTTT. Translated, it gives CASTRTGGGTEAFF.

This chain links TRBV24-1 with TRBJ2-1, with D unclear. CDR3 size: 12 residues. Trimming removed 5 bases from V and 5 bases from J, with 6 bases in between. CDR1 is KGHDR, CDR2 SFDVKD, per germline. In nucleotides, the CDR3 is TGTGCCACCAGTGGGCTTAACAATGAGCAGTTCTTC. Translated: CATSGLNNEQFF.

This clone has a single count. This chain connects TRBV6-2 or TRBV6-3 to TRBJ2-7, with D maybe TRBD1 (5 bases). The germline V gene has CDR1 MNHEY and CDR2 SVGEGT. The CDR3 runs 17 residues. Deletions cut 0 bases from V and 0 bases from J, with 15 bases between. CDR3 loop: CASSYSKGKGPSYEQYF. DNA for the CDR3: TGTGCCAGCAGTTACTCGAAGGGGAAGGGTCCCTCCTACGAGCAGTACTTC.

As DNA, the CDR3 is TGCGCCAGCAGCTCCCGGGACAGGGGGCCAGCCGGGGAGCTGTTTTTT. Residues: CASSSRDRGPAGELFF. J is TRBJ2-2 and V is TRBV5-1; 12 bases map to TRBD1. V was clipped by 3 bases and J by 6 bases; unmatched bases: 6. CDR3 length equals 16 residues. CDR1 and CDR2 from the germline V gene are SGHRS and YFSETQ.

The rearrangement joins TRBV9 to TRBJ2-3; 11 bases fit TRBD2. Germline trimming cut 4 bases from V and 3 bases from J; bases unmatched to any gene: 7. Germline assignment: CDR1 SGDLS and CDR2 YYNGEE. The CDR3 sequence is 16 residues long. The CDR3 spells CASSSIAGGMTDTQYF. CDR3 nucleotide sequence: TGTGCCAGCAGCTCAATAGCGGGGGGGATGACAGATACGCAGTATTTT.